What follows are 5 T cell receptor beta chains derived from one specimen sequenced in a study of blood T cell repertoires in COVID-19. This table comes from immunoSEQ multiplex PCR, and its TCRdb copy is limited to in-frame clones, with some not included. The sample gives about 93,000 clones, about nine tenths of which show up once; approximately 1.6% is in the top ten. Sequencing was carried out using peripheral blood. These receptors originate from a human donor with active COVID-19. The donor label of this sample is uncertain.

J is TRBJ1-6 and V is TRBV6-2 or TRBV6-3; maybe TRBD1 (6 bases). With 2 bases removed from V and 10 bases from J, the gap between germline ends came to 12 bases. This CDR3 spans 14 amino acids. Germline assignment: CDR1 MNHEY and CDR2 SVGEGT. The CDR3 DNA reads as TGTGCCAGCAGTTACAGACAGGAGTGGTCACCCCTCCACTTT. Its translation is CASSYRQEWSPLHF.

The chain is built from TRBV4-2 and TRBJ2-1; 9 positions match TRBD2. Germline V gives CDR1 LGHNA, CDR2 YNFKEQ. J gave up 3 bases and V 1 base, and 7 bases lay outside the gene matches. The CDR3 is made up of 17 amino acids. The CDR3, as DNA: TGTGCCAGCAGCCAAGCTTCGGAGACTAGCGGCTACAATGAGCAGTTCTTC. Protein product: CASSQASETSGYNEQFF.

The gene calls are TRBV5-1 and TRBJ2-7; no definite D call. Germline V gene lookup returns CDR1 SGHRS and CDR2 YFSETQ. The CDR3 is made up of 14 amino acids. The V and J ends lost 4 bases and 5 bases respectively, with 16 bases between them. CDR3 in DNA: TGCGCCAGCAGCCCGATCGTGGGCCTGGACGAGCAGTACTTC. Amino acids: CASSPIVGLDEQYF. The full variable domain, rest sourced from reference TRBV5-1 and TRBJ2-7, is KAGVTQTPRYLIKTRGQQVTLSCSPISGHRSVSWYQQTPGQGLQFLFEYFSETQRNKGNFPGRFSGRQFSNSRSEMNVSTLELGDSALYLCASSPIVGLDEQYFGPGTRLTVT.

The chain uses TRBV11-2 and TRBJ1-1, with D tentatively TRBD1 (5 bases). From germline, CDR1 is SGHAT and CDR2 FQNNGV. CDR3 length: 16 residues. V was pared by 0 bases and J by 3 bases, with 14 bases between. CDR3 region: CASSLDRGGYHTEAFF. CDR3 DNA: TGTGCCAGCAGCTTAGATCGGGGGGGGTACCACACTGAAGCTTTCTTT. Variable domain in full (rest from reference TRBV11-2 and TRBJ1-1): EAGVAQSPRYKIIEKRQSVAFWCNPISGHATLYWYQQILGQGPKLLIQFQNNGVVDDSQLPKDRFSAERLKGVDSTLKIQPAKLEDSAVYLCASSLDRGGYHTEAFFGQGTRLTVV.

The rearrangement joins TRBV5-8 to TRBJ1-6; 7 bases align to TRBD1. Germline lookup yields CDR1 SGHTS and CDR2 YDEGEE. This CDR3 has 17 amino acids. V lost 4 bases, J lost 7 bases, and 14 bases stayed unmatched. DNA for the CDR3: TGTGCCAGCAGCCTCGGGACAGCCGCAGGCTGGAATTCACCCCTCCACTTT. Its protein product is CASSLGTAAGWNSPLHF.